One and the same sample provided the 10 T cell receptor beta chains below, sequenced in a study of Ad26.COV2.S vaccination and SARS-CoV-2 variants. Treatment reported: roughly 18 received Ad26.COV2.S at low or high dose, single or two shots; roughly five received placebo; per-sample allocation not given. Sampling occurred on day 63 after the first vaccine or placebo injection. Some clones are missing from TCRdb's copy, which holds only in-frame ones; the method was immunoSEQ multiplex PCR. Of about 380,000 clones listed, 83% are singletons. The sequences come from peripheral blood, collected in a trial of Ad26.COV2.S vaccine versus placebo. Source of these receptors: a person aged 18-65 years who received the Ad26.COV2.S COVID-19 vaccine or a placebo.

The chain links TRBV9 to TRBJ2-1, with 10 positions matching TRBD2. The CDR3 covers 15 residues. V lost 0 bases to trimming and J lost 4 bases; unmatched junction nucleotides: 1. Per germline, CDR1 SGDLS and CDR2 YYNGEE. The CDR3 sequence: CASSVGSGRYNEQFF. DNA for the CDR3: TGTGCCAGCAGCGTAGGTAGCGGGAGGTACAATGAGCAGTTCTTC.

The gene calls are TRBV5-1 and TRBJ1-2; unclear D gene. Between the trimmed V and J ends, which lost 4 bases and 8 bases, there was a span of 27 bases. This CDR3 is 17 amino acids long. Germline-derived CDR1 and CDR2 are SGHRS and YFSETQ. CDR3 loop: CASSPGGRNLNSGGYTF. As DNA, the CDR3 is TGCGCCAGCAGCCCGGGCGGGCGGAACCTTAACTCGGGCGGCTACACCTTC. The variable domain in full, with the rest retrieved from reference TRBV5-1 and TRBJ1-2, is KAGVTQTPRYLIKTRGQQVTLSCSPISGHRSVSWYQQTPGQGLQFLFEYFSETQRNKGNFPGRFSGRQFSNSRSEMNVSTLELGDSALYLCASSPGGRNLNSGGYTFGSGTRLTVV.

This sequence joins TRBV5-5 and TRBJ2-1; D is unresolved. Germline CDR1 and CDR2: SGHKS and YYEKEE (reference sequence). The CDR3 has 14 amino acids. V lost 1 base, J lost 8 bases, and 13 bases lay in between. The CDR3 DNA sequence: TGTGCCAGCAGCTTGCAGGACGCGAGAGATGAGCAGTTCTTC. It encodes CASSLQDARDEQFF.

This chain connects TRBV9 to TRBJ2-7; 8 bases agree with TRBD1. J was trimmed by 2 bases and V by 0 bases; bases with no gene match: 10. Germline CDR1 and CDR2: SGDLS and YYNGEE. The CDR3 runs 17 residues. The CDR3 DNA sequence: TGTGCCAGCAGCGTAGCCAGCGGACAGGGTAGCCCCTACGAGCAGTACTTC. The encoded protein is CASSVASGQGSPYEQYF.

The chain combines TRBV4-2 with TRBJ1-2, with 12 bases aligning to TRBD1. V shed 3 bases and J 3 bases; nucleotides not matched to a gene: 8. Per the germline V gene, CDR1 is LGHNA and CDR2 is YNFKEQ. This CDR3 region has 17 residues. As DNA, the CDR3 is TGTGCCAGCAGCCACGGGACAGGGGGCCTACAATACTATGGCTACACCTTC. It is translated as CASSHGTGGLQYYGYTF.

The chain couples TRBV7-3 to TRBJ1-2; the match to TRBD1 covers 8 bases. The CDR3 consists of 13 residues. Germline V gives CDR1 SGHTA, CDR2 FQGTGA. Trimming at V came to 4 bases and at J to 8 bases, leaving 6 bases not matched to a gene. CDR3 coding DNA: TGTGCCAGCAGCTCCCGGACAGGGTCGGGCTACACCTTC. It translates to CASSSRTGSGYTF.

The DNA of the CDR3 is TGTGCCAGCAGCGTAGCGGACCGTTTCAATGAGCAGTTCTTC. Amino acids: CASSVADRFNEQFF. This chain joins TRBV9 and TRBJ2-1; D ambiguous. Germline CDR1 SGDLS, CDR2 YYNGEE. The CDR3 is made up of 14 amino acids. V was clipped by 0 bases and J by 6 bases, with 10 bases between them.

The V gene is TRBV20-1, the J gene TRBJ2-1, with 14 bases matching TRBD2. V gave up 4 bases and J gave up 7 bases; unmatched junction bases: 6. This CDR3 has 15 residues. CDR1 and CDR2 from the germline V gene are DFQATT and SNEGSKA (reference sequence). The CDR3 here is CSATDGLAGGNEQFF. The CDR3 DNA reads TGCAGTGCTACTGATGGACTAGCGGGGGGAAATGAGCAGTTCTTC.

This clone showed up just a few times. The chain couples TRBV6-1 to TRBJ1-5, with D hard to call. CDR3 length: 12 amino acids. Germline-derived CDR1 and CDR2 are MNHNS and SASEGT. V was cut by 7 bases and J by 0 bases, with 4 bases left in between. CDR3 sequence reads: CASKDSNQPQHF. The CDR3 nucleotides are TGTGCCAGCAAGGATAGCAATCAGCCCCAGCATTTT.

V and J are TRBV11-2 and TRBJ1-4; D is perhaps TRBD1 (5 bases). The germline gives CDR1 SGHAT, CDR2 FQNNGV. The CDR3 runs to 15 residues. Trimming left V 4 bases short and J 1 base short, with 10 bases between. CDR3 in DNA: TGTGCCAGCAGCTCCCACAGGCGAACTAATGAAAAACTGTTTTTT. Protein product: CASSSHRRTNEKLFF.